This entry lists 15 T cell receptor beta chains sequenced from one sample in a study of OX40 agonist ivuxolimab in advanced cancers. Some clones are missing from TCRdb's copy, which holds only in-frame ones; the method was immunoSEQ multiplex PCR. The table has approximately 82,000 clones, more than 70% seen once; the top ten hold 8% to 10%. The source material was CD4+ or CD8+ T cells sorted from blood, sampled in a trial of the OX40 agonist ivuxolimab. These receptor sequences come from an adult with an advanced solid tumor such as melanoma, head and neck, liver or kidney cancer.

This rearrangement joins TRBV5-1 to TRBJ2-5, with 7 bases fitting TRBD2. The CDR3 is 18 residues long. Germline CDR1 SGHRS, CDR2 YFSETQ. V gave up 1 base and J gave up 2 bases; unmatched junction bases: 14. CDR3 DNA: TGCGCCAGCAGCTTGTCGACTAGCTCATCCCCCCTTCAAGAGACCCAGTACTTC. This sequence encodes CASSLSTSSSPLQETQYF.

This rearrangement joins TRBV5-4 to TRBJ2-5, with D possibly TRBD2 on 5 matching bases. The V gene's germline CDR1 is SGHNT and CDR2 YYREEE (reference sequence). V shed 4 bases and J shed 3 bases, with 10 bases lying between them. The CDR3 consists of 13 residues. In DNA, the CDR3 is TGTGCCAGCAGCCCCGCCGGGGAAGAGACCCAGTACTTC. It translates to CASSPAGEETQYF. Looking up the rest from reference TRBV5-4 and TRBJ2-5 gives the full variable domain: ETGVTQSPTHLIKTRGQQVTLRCSSQSGHNTVSWYQQALGQGPQFIFQYYREEENGRGNFPPRFSGLQFPNYSSELNVNALELDDSALYLCASSPAGEETQYFGPGTRLLVL.

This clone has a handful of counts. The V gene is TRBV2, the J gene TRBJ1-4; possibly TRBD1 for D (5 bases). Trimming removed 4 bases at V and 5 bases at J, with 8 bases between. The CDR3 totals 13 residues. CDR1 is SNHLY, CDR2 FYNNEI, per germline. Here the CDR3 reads CASSVRGNEKLFF. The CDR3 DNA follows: TGTGCCAGCAGTGTAAGGGGAAATGAAAAACTGTTTTTT.

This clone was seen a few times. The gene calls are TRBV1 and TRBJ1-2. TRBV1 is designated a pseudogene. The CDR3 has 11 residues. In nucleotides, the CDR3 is TGCACCAGCAGCCAAGATAGTGGCTACACCTTC. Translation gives CTSSQDSGYTF.

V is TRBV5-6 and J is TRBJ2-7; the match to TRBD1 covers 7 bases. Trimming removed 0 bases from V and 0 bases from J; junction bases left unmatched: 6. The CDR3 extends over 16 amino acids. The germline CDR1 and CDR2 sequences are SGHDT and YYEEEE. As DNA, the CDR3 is TGTGCCAGCAGCTTGGTAAGGGACAGATACTCCTACGAGCAGTACTTC. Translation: CASSLVRDRYSYEQYF.

The CDR3 loop reads CASSLTASGSYNEQFF. The DNA for the CDR3 is TGTGCCAGCAGCTTAACTGCCAGCGGTTCCTACAATGAGCAGTTCTTC. The gene calls are TRBV7-2 and TRBJ2-1, with D tentatively TRBD2 (5 bases). CDR3 length equals 16 residues. The V gene lost 2 bases and the J gene lost 1 base, with 12 bases spanning the gap. CDR1 SGHTA and CDR2 FQGNSA come from the germline V gene.

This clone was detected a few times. The CDR3 bases are TGTGCCAGCACCGCGGGGATAAGCTCTGGGGCCAACGTCCTGACTTTC. Protein: CASTAGISSGANVLTF. J is TRBJ2-6 and V is TRBV6-9, with D maybe TRBD2 (6 bases). Trimming shortened V by 7 bases and J by 0 bases, and 13 bases separated the two germline ends. Germline V gives CDR1 MNHGY, CDR2 SVAAGI. The length of the CDR3 is 16 residues.

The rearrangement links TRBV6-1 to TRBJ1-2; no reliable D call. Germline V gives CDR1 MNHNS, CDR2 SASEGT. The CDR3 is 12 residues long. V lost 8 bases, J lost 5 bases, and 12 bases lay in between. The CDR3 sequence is CASVQLEYGYTF. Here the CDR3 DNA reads TGTGCCAGCGTACAGTTAGAATATGGCTACACCTTC.

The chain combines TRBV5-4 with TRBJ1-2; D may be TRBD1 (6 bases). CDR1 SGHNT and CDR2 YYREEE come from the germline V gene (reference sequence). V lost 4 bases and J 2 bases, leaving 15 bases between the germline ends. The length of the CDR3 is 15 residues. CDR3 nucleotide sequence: TGTGCCAGCAGCCCTGCCGGTGGACAGAACTATGGCTACACCTTC. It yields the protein CASSPAGGQNYGYTF.

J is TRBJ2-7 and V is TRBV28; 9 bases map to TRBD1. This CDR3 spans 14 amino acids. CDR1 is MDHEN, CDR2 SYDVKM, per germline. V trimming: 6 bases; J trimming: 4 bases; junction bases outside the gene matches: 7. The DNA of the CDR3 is TGTGCCAGCAGCTTAACGGGACAGGGATACGAGCAGTACTTC. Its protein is CASSLTGQGYEQYF. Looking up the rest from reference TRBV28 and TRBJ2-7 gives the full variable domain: DVKVTQSSRYLVKRTGEKVFLECVQDMDHENMFWYRQDPGLGLRLIYFSYDVKMKEKGDIPEGYSVSREKKERFSLILESASTNQTSMYLCASSLTGQGYEQYFGPGTRLTVT.

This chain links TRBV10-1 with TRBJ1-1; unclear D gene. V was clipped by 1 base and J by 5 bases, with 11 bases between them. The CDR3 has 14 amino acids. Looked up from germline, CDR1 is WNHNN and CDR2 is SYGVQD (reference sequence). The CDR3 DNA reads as TGCGCCAGCAGTGAGTTTGGTGTTGGGACTGAAGCTTTCTTT. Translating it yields CASSEFGVGTEAFF.

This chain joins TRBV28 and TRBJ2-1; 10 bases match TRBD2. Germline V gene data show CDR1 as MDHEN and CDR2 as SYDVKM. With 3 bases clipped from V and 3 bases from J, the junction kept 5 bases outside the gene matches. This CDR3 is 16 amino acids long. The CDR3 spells CASSLISGRGYNEQFF. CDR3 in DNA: TGTGCCAGCAGTTTGATAAGCGGGAGGGGCTACAATGAGCAGTTCTTC.

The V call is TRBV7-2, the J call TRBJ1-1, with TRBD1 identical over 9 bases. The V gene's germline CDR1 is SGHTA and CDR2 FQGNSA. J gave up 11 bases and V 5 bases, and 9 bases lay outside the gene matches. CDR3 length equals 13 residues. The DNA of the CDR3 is TGTGCCAGCAGCGCGCGGACAGGGGTGTTGGCTTTCTTT. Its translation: CASSARTGVLAFF.

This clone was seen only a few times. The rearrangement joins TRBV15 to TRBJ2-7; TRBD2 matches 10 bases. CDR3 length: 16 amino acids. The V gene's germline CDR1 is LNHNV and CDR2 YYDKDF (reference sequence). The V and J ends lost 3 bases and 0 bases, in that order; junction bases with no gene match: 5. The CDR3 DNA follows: TGTGCCACCAGCAGGGGAGGACTAGCGGACTCCTACGAGCAGTACTTC. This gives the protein CATSRGGLADSYEQYF.

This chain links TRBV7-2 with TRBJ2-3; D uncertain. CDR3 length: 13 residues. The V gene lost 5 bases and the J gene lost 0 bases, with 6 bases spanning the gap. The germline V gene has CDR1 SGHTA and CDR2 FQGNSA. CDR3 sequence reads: CASSTVSTDTQYF. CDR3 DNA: TGTGCCAGCAGCACAGTAAGCACAGATACGCAGTATTTT.